The T cell receptor (beta chain) described here comes from a study of cytomegalovirus exposure and HLA in healthy donors. Study conclusions and caveats: Most TCR beta V segments were productive about 90% or about 30% of the time in an earlier analysis. The listing of 150 or so TCR beta chains classed them as cytomegalovirus-associated. In terms of immune exposure information, only CMV serostatus was available.

As concerns this clone: Antigen: not known.

Researchers ran the PCR with 60 Vbeta and 13 Jbeta primers. Some clones are missing from TCRdb's copy, which holds only in-frame ones; the method was immunoSEQ multiplex PCR. The repertoire holds 150,000 to 200,000 clones, with roughly 77% as singletons. Trimming removed 3 bases at V and 2 bases at J, with 17 bases between. CDR1 and CDR2 (germline): MNHNS, SASEGT. CDR3 length: 16 amino acids. The rearrangement joins TRBV6-1 to TRBJ2-7; tentative D call: TRBD1 (5 bases). Material for sequencing was PBMCs. The receptor was derived from a man between 18 and 29 years old in good health and CMV-seropositive. The CDR3 coding sequence is TGTGCCAGCAGTGATCGAAGGGGCGGTTTACCCTACGAGCAGTACTTC. Amino acid sequence: CASSDRRGGLPYEQYF.